These 29 T cell receptor beta chains share one sample of origin, sequenced in a study of shared clonotypes between healthy human individuals (dated by TCRdb to the early 2020s). Libraries were built with the immunoSEQ multiplex PCR assay. TCRdb mirrors the immuneACCESS table, restricted to in-frame sequences. Some clones are absent from its copies; in checked studies, under half trace to an unresolved V gene, and the reason for the others is unknown. The sample records a few hundred thousand clones, nearly 97% of which are singletons. The ten largest clones represent roughly 0.1% of the sample. CD8 naive samples were obtained by positive selection for CCR7 among CD45RO-negative cells, yielding a CD45RA+CCR7+ population from which TemRA cells were excluded. Sequenced: naive CD8+ T cells sorted from blood. The cell subset or site label here, explained by the study, means: CD45RA+CCR7+. The receptor source for this set is a young woman in good health.

The V gene is TRBV2, the J gene TRBJ2-5; 7 positions agree with TRBD2. The germline V gene has CDR1 SNHLY and CDR2 FYNNEI. Trimming took 4 bases from V and 4 from J; bases not matched to a gene: 9. This CDR3 has 15 residues. For the CDR3, the DNA is TGTGCCAGCAGTGTTGATGGGAGGGTGGGAGAGACCCAGTACTTC. It codes for CASSVDGRVGETQYF.

The CDR3 loop reads CAWSSGGGITYEQYF. The CDR3 nucleotides read TGTGCCTGGAGTAGCGGCGGCGGGATTACCTACGAGCAGTACTTC. The chain links TRBV30 to TRBJ2-7, with D perhaps matching TRBD2 (6 bases). Trimming removed 2 bases from V and 2 bases from J, with 16 bases in between. The germline V gene has CDR1 GTSNPN and CDR2 SVGIG (reference sequence). The CDR3 loop spans 15 amino acids.

The chain joins TRBV27 to TRBJ2-1; 10 nucleotides match TRBD2. In germline, CDR1 is MNHEY, CDR2 SMNVEV (reference sequence). V shed 0 bases, J shed 7 bases, and the junction held 9 bases outside the gene matches. The CDR3 is 17 amino acids. The CDR3 sequence is CASSLSGPSGSSNEQFF. The CDR3 bases are TGTGCCAGCAGTTTATCTGGCCCTAGCGGGAGTAGTAATGAGCAGTTCTTC.

The chain has TRBV7-9 and TRBJ2-1, with D maybe TRBD1 (6 bases). V lost 7 bases to trimming and J lost 6 bases, with 19 bases between them. The CDR3 is made up of 15 amino acids. Germline lookup yields CDR1 SEHNR and CDR2 FQNEAQ (reference sequence). The DNA for the CDR3 is TGTGCCAGCAACTTTCCGGGACACAGCATCAATGAGCAGTTCTTC. It codes for CASNFPGHSINEQFF.

V and J are TRBV5-8 and TRBJ2-2; 7 bases are a match to TRBD1. The CDR3 is 15 amino acids. V lost 2 bases and J lost 5; bases outside the gene matches: 6. Germline V CDR1 and CDR2: SGHTS, YDEGEE. CDR3 bases: TGTGCCAGCAGCTTCGCTTCAGGGGGAACCGGGGAGCTGTTTTTT. Residues: CASSFASGGTGELFF.

V gene TRBV28 combines with J gene TRBJ1-6; no clear D gene. The ends were cut back, 3 bases at V and 7 bases at J, with 13 bases in the middle. Germline lookup yields CDR1 MDHEN and CDR2 SYDVKM. The CDR3 totals 15 residues. The CDR3 protein is CASSFRPDSNSPLHF. CDR3 DNA sequence: TGTGCCAGCAGTTTCCGCCCGGACTCAAATTCACCCCTCCACTTT. The full variable domain, completed using reference TRBV28 and TRBJ1-6, is DVKVTQSSRYLVKRTGEKVFLECVQDMDHENMFWYRQDPGLGLRLIYFSYDVKMKEKGDIPEGYSVSREKKERFSLILESASTNQTSMYLCASSFRPDSNSPLHFGNGTRLTVT.

V and J are TRBV2 and TRBJ2-7; D gene uncertain. The germline V and J ends were trimmed by 3 bases and 1 base, with 10 bases remaining between them. Germline V gives CDR1 SNHLY, CDR2 FYNNEI. The CDR3 contains 14 residues. The CDR3 nucleotides are TGTGCCAGCAGTGACCTCAGCGTGTCCTACGAGCAGTACTTC. Its protein is CASSDLSVSYEQYF.

The DNA of the CDR3 is TGCGCCAGCAGTCAATCCCGGGACAGACTGATATGGCAGTACTTC. Its protein product is CASSQSRDRLIWQYF. V and J are TRBV23-1 and TRBJ2-7; 7 bases are shared with TRBD1. TRBV23-1 is classed as an ORF, of uncertain function. The CDR3 covers 15 residues. V lost 0 bases, J lost 9 bases, and 11 bases stayed unmatched.

The chain recombines TRBV27 with TRBJ2-7; 9 nucleotides align to TRBD2. After removal of 4 bases from V and 0 bases from J, the junction contained 1 base not matched to a gene. Germline-derived CDR1 and CDR2 are MNHEY and SMNVEV (reference sequence). CDR3 length: 14 amino acids. The CDR3: CASSYSGSSYEQYF. The CDR3 bases are TGTGCCAGCAGTTATAGCGGGAGCTCCTACGAGCAGTACTTC.

J is TRBJ2-1 and V is TRBV6-4; TRBD1 agrees at 8 bases. CDR1 is MRHNA, CDR2 SNTAGT, per germline. J gave up 3 bases and V 5 bases, and 6 bases lay outside the gene matches. The CDR3 length is 15 residues. The CDR3 DNA reads as TGTGCCAGCAGTCTTACGGGACAGGACTACAATGAGCAGTTCTTC. This sequence encodes CASSLTGQDYNEQFF.

The rearrangement joins TRBV27 to TRBJ2-5; 7 nucleotides match TRBD1. This CDR3 has 13 amino acids. Per germline, CDR1 MNHEY and CDR2 SMNVEV (reference sequence). With 4 bases clipped from V and 9 bases from J, the junction kept 8 bases outside the gene matches. CDR3 loop: CASSSYTGAPQYF. CDR3 DNA: TGTGCCAGCAGTTCTTATACAGGGGCGCCCCAGTACTTC.

This chain uses TRBV19 with TRBJ2-2; either TRBD1 or TRBD2 may supply D (5 bases each). The CDR3 contains 14 residues. Between the trimmed V and J ends, which lost 1 base and 4 bases, there was a span of 7 bases. Germline V gene data show CDR1 as LNHDA and CDR2 as SQIVND (reference sequence). DNA of the CDR3: TGTGCCAGTAGTATAGGAGGGGTCACCGGGGAGCTGTTTTTT. Translating it yields CASSIGGVTGELFF. The complete variable domain, with remaining parts taken from reference TRBV19 and TRBJ2-2, reads DGGITQSPKYLFRKEGQNVTLSCEQNLNHDAMYWYRQDPGQGLRLIYYSQIVNDFQKGDIAEGYSVSREKKESFPLTVTSAQKNPTAFYLCASSIGGVTGELFFGEGSRLTVL.

The rearrangement joins TRBV28 to TRBJ2-1; D tentatively reads TRBD1 or TRBD2 (5 bases each). The CDR3 is 15 residues long. V lost 5 bases and J lost 10, with 21 bases in between. Per the germline V gene, CDR1 is MDHEN and CDR2 is SYDVKM. The CDR3 DNA reads TGTGCCAGCAGTCCTCCCGGGACGGCCTCGGGCGAGCAGTTCTTC. As protein: CASSPPGTASGEQFF.

Note on this clone: Other DNA sequences in this specimen translate into the identical CDR3. The chain uses TRBV4-2 and TRBJ2-7; a weak D match, TRBD2 (5 bases). The CDR3 is 14 residues long. The germline V and J ends were trimmed by 4 bases and 4 bases, with 14 bases remaining between them. Germline assignment: CDR1 LGHNA and CDR2 YNFKEQ. CDR3 residues: CASSLEGSSYEQYF. As DNA, the CDR3 is TGTGCCAGCAGCCTAGAGGGCAGCTCGTACGAGCAGTACTTC.

V usage is TRBV19 and J usage is TRBJ1-3; 8 bases match TRBD1. The CDR3 runs to 15 residues. Germline lookup yields CDR1 LNHDA and CDR2 SQIVND (reference sequence). J was trimmed by 7 bases and V by 4 bases; bases with no gene match: 9. The CDR3 sequence: CASSTLPTGENTIYF. DNA of the CDR3: TGTGCCAGTAGTACCCTCCCGACAGGGGAGAACACCATATATTTT.

The genes are TRBV28 and TRBJ2-7, with D possibly TRBD2 on 5 matching bases. The CDR3 is 14 residues long. Germline CDR1 MDHEN, CDR2 SYDVKM. Trimming left V 5 bases short and J 1 base short, with 12 bases between. CDR3 bases: TGTGCCAGCAGTCTTTATAGCGAATCCTACGAGCAGTACTTC. Translating gives CASSLYSESYEQYF.

J is TRBJ1-1 and V is TRBV4-1; D perhaps matches TRBD1 (5 bases). There are 14 residues in the CDR3. Germline CDR1 and CDR2: MGHRA and YSYEKL. The germline V and J ends were trimmed by 0 bases and 5 bases, with 10 bases remaining between them. The CDR3 DNA follows: TGCGCCAGCAGCCAAGAGGGGGTAAGGACTGAAGCTTTCTTT. Translated, it gives CASSQEGVRTEAFF.

This chain joins TRBV27 and TRBJ2-7; 8 nucleotides line up with TRBD1. CDR1 is MNHEY, CDR2 SMNVEV, per germline (reference sequence). This CDR3 spans 15 amino acids. V trimming: 5 bases; J trimming: 7 bases; junction bases outside the gene matches: 13. CDR3 DNA sequence: TGTGCCAGCAGTCCTGGTCCAGGGGGCTTCGGAGAGCAGTACTTC. Protein sequence: CASSPGPGGFGEQYF.

The V gene is TRBV1, the J gene TRBJ1-4; the D call TRBD1 from the table was never checked on the DNA. TRBV1 is tagged as a pseudogene. This CDR3 has 16 residues. CDR3 sequence: CTSSQPWGGTNEKLFF. The DNA for the CDR3 is TGCACCAGCAGCCAGCCCTGGGGCGGAACTAATGAAAAACTGTTTTTT.

J is TRBJ2-1 and V is TRBV5-4; 11 bases agree with TRBD2. Germline trimming cut 3 bases from V and 4 bases from J; bases unmatched to any gene: 6. The CDR3 runs 16 residues. Germline values: CDR1 SGHNT, CDR2 YYREEE (reference sequence). In DNA, the CDR3 is TGTGCCAGCAGCTGGGGACTAGCGGATATATACAATGAGCAGTTCTTC. It translates to CASSWGLADIYNEQFF.

In its sample, this clone was seen once. The V gene is TRBV5-1, the J gene TRBJ1-4, with 8 bases that match TRBD1. Germline trimming cut 3 bases from V and 0 bases from J; bases unmatched to any gene: 7. Per germline, CDR1 SGHRS and CDR2 YFSETQ. This CDR3 has 17 residues. The CDR3 is CASSSRDRPPTNEKLFF. For the CDR3, the DNA is TGCGCCAGCAGCTCCCGGGACAGGCCCCCAACTAATGAAAAACTGTTTTTT. Supplemented by reference TRBV5-1 and TRBJ1-4, the full variable domain reads KAGVTQTPRYLIKTRGQQVTLSCSPISGHRSVSWYQQTPGQGLQFLFEYFSETQRNKGNFPGRFSGRQFSNSRSEMNVSTLELGDSALYLCASSSRDRPPTNEKLFFGSGTQLSVL.

This clone has a single count. The chain recombines TRBV5-1 with TRBJ1-2; weak D call: TRBD1 (6 bases). The CDR3 has 16 residues. Trimming removed 2 bases from V and 4 bases from J, with 18 bases in between. CDR1 is SGHRS and CDR2 is YFSETQ in the germline V gene. The CDR3 bases are TGCGCCAGCAGCTTCCCCCGGGACACGGGAAGCTATGGCTACACCTTC. Its translation is CASSFPRDTGSYGYTF.

The chain links TRBV5-6 to TRBJ2-5, with a tentative D call TRBD1 (5 bases). Looked up from germline, CDR1 is SGHDT and CDR2 is YYEEEE. CDR3 length: 16 residues. Trimming took off 10 bases at V and 1 base at J, with 23 bases between the two ends. The CDR3 here is CAPLGQQVPPQETQYF. CDR3 nucleotides: TGTGCCCCCCTGGGCCAACAGGTCCCTCCCCAAGAGACCCAGTACTTC.

This clone came up once. The chain recombines TRBV4-2 with TRBJ2-5; a weak D match, TRBD1 (6 bases). V was trimmed by 2 bases and J by 4 bases, leaving 17 bases between them. Germline CDR1 LGHNA, CDR2 YNFKEQ. The CDR3 sequence is 16 residues long. The CDR3 DNA sequence: TGTGCCAGCAGCCAACCAGGGGCAGGGGTAGGAGAGACCCAGTACTTC. Translation: CASSQPGAGVGETQYF.

The gene calls are TRBV11-1 and TRBJ2-2, with D perhaps TRBD1 (6 bases). Germline V CDR1 and CDR2: SGHAT, FQDESV (reference sequence). Trimming pared 3 bases from V and 0 bases from J, leaving 8 bases between. The CDR3 spans 15 residues. The CDR3 loop is CASSFGDTNTGELFF. The CDR3 DNA follows: TGTGCCAGCAGCTTCGGGGACACGAACACCGGGGAGCTGTTTTTT.

This clone was seen a single time. The chain couples TRBV7-8 to TRBJ2-3; no clear D. V was clipped by 2 bases and J by 0 bases, with 9 bases between them. CDR1 is SGHVS and CDR2 is FQNEAQ in the germline V gene. The CDR3 spans 15 residues. CDR3 region: CASSLLRGSTDTQYF. The CDR3, as DNA: TGTGCCAGCAGCTTACTTCGTGGGAGCACAGATACGCAGTATTTT.

The chain employs TRBV7-9 and TRBJ2-5, with D perhaps matching TRBD1 (6 bases). Germline CDR1 and CDR2: SEHNR and FQNEAQ (reference sequence). Trimming pared 1 base from V and 1 base from J, leaving 7 bases between. This CDR3 contains 14 residues. Written as DNA, the CDR3 is TGTGCCAGCAGCTTAGTGGGGGCCCAAGAGACCCAGTACTTC. Translation gives CASSLVGAQETQYF.

This chain joins TRBV27 and TRBJ2-2; TRBD2 matches 10 bases. This CDR3 region has 14 residues. The germline V gene has CDR1 MNHEY and CDR2 SMNVEV (reference sequence). With V trimmed by 5 bases and J by 6 bases, 3 bases remained unmatched. The DNA for the CDR3 is TGTGCCAGCAGTCATCTAGCGGGGGCCGGGGAGCTGTTTTTT. Its protein product is CASSHLAGAGELFF.

This chain links TRBV30 with TRBJ2-1; D may be TRBD1 (5 bases). Trimming took off 5 bases at V and 10 bases at J, with 9 bases between the two ends. The germline V gene encodes CDR1 GTSNPN and CDR2 SVGIG (reference sequence). The CDR3 loop spans 10 amino acids. The CDR3 reads CAWGAMEQFF. CDR3 DNA: TGTGCCTGGGGGGCAATGGAGCAGTTCTTC.